The 18 T cell receptor beta chains below all came from one sample that was sequenced in a study of cytomegalovirus exposure and HLA in healthy donors. Researchers ran the PCR with 60 Vbeta and 13 Jbeta primers. Profiled with immunoSEQ multiplex PCR; TCRdb holds only in-frame clones, not every one. The sample has about 100,000 clones; less than 80% are singletons. The sample consisted of PBMCs. Source of these receptors: a middle-aged man in good health and CMV-seronegative.

This clone was counted a single time. This chain links TRBV4-3 with TRBJ2-1; 8 bases are a match to TRBD2. The CDR3 has 17 residues. V lost 0 bases and J lost 5; bases outside the gene matches: 9. CDR1 is LGHNA and CDR2 is YSLEER in the germline V gene. CDR3 sequence reads: CASSQDWGTSGHNEQFF. The CDR3 nucleotides read TGCGCCAGCAGCCAAGATTGGGGAACTAGCGGACACAATGAGCAGTTCTTC.

The genes are TRBV15 and TRBJ2-1, with D possibly matching TRBD1 (6 bases). The germline V gene encodes CDR1 LNHNV and CDR2 YYDKDF (reference sequence). This CDR3 has 16 amino acids. With 0 bases removed from V and 1 base from J, the gap between germline ends came to 10 bases. CDR3 in amino acids: CATSRDRGPSYNEQFF. CDR3 sequence (DNA): TGTGCCACCAGCAGAGACAGGGGCCCATCCTACAATGAGCAGTTCTTC.

This clone came up once. The CDR3 sequence is CASSSRQSPEQYV. The CDR3 DNA follows: TGTGCCAGCAGCTCCCGACAGAGCCCCGAGCAGTACGTC. The rearrangement joins TRBV7-2 to TRBJ2-7; D perhaps matches TRBD1 (5 bases). The CDR3 covers 13 residues. V shed 4 bases and J shed 6 bases, with 13 bases lying between them. Germline CDR1 is SGHTA and CDR2 is FQGNSA.

The chain links TRBV11-2 to TRBJ2-5; 8 bases match TRBD1. V dropped 6 bases and J dropped 5; count of bases not matched to a gene: 8. The CDR3 spans 14 residues. Germline CDR1 is SGHAT and CDR2 is FQNNGV. CDR3 amino acids: CASSPGQGGETQYF. CDR3 DNA sequence: TGTGCCAGCAGTCCTGGACAGGGCGGGGAGACCCAGTACTTC.

The chain couples TRBV7-3 to TRBJ1-2, with unresolved D. Trimming took off 5 bases at V and 6 bases at J, with 22 bases between the two ends. The CDR3 extends over 16 amino acids. CDR1 is SGHTA, CDR2 FQGTGA, per germline. The CDR3 DNA reads TGTGCCAGCAGCCCAGTTTTGGGCGACCCTATAGATGGCTACACCTTC. It codes for CASSPVLGDPIDGYTF.

This clone was seen once. The chain employs TRBV29-1 and TRBJ2-7; the match to TRBD1 covers 7 bases. The CDR3 runs to 12 residues. The ends lost 1 base at V and 6 bases at J; junction bases unmatched: 3. The germline CDR1 and CDR2 sequences are SQVTM and ANQGSEA. CDR3 coding DNA: TGCAGCGTTGAAGGACAGGGACGCGAGCAGTACGTC. It yields the protein CSVEGQGREQYV.

The CDR3 sequence is CASRLTSGGDNNEQFF. CDR3 nucleotides: TGTGCCAGCAGGTTGACTAGCGGGGGGGATAACAATGAGCAGTTCTTC. The gene calls are TRBV7-3 and TRBJ2-1, with 14 nucleotides matching TRBD2. With 6 bases clipped from V and 5 bases from J, the junction kept 6 bases outside the gene matches. Germline-derived CDR1 and CDR2 are SGHTA and FQGTGA. This CDR3 is built from 16 residues.

The rearrangement joins TRBV6-5 to TRBJ2-1; 10 positions agree with TRBD2. CDR3 length: 15 residues. Per the germline V gene, CDR1 is MNHEY and CDR2 is SVGAGI. The J segment lost 4 bases and the V segment lost 6 bases, leaving 6 bases of the junction unmatched. The CDR3 DNA reads as TGTGCCAGCAGCCTAAGCGGGGGGGGTTACAATGAGCAGTTCTTC. Amino acids: CASSLSGGGYNEQFF.

The genes are TRBV5-1 and TRBJ2-3; 8 bases are shared with TRBD2. Germline CDR1 is SGHRS and CDR2 is YFSETQ. Trimming took 4 bases from V and 7 from J; bases not matched to a gene: 8. The CDR3 is made up of 14 amino acids. In nucleotides, the CDR3 is TGCGCCAGCAGCCCGGGGACTAGTTCACATACGCAGTATTTT. This encodes CASSPGTSSHTQYF.

The genes are TRBV5-6 and TRBJ2-1, with 7 bases that match TRBD2. Germline CDR1 reads SGHDT; CDR2 reads YYEEEE. The CDR3 is 16 residues long. Trimming took 1 base from V and 3 from J; bases not matched to a gene: 7. CDR3 sequence (DNA): TGTGCCAGCAGCTTGAATCGAGCGGGGATCTACAATGAGCAGTTCTTC. Translated, it gives CASSLNRAGIYNEQFF.

The gene calls are TRBV7-2 and TRBJ1-1, with 7 bases identical to TRBD1. V lost 6 bases, J lost 4 bases, and 5 bases stayed unmatched. This CDR3 is 13 amino acids long. Germline CDR1 is SGHTA and CDR2 is FQGNSA. CDR3 in amino acids: CASSGRGPTEAFF. The CDR3, as DNA: TGTGCCAGCAGTGGTAGGGGGCCCACTGAAGCTTTCTTT.

A single count supports this clone. This chain connects TRBV4-2 to TRBJ2-1; 10 bases map to TRBD2. CDR1 and CDR2 (germline): LGHNA, YNFKEQ. The length of the CDR3 is 15 residues. The V and J ends lost 6 bases and 12 bases, in that order; junction bases with no gene match: 14. The CDR3 coding sequence is TGTGCCAGCAGATATGAGCTAGCGGGGGCCTCAGGGCAGTTCTTC. This translates into CASRYELAGASGQFF.

This rearrangement joins TRBV9 to TRBJ2-2; 9 nucleotides match TRBD1. The CDR3 has 16 residues. V gave up 4 bases and J gave up 7 bases; unmatched junction bases: 11. The V gene's germline CDR1 is SGDLS and CDR2 YYNGEE. The CDR3 DNA follows: TGTGCCAGCAGCTGGAGAACAGGGGGCAGCAACGGGGAGCTGTTTTTT. This codes for CASSWRTGGSNGELFF.

This clone was picked up one time. The V call is TRBV7-6, the J call TRBJ2-1, with 8 bases that match TRBD2. Germline values: CDR1 SGHVS, CDR2 FNYEAQ. V gave up 5 bases and J gave up 12 bases; unmatched junction bases: 21. The CDR3 has 17 amino acids. The CDR3 spells CASSPPGQIGGGRGQFF. The CDR3 DNA reads TGTGCCAGCAGCCCCCCCGGGCAGATCGGGGGGGGCCGGGGGCAGTTCTTC.

The rearrangement links TRBV10-2 to TRBJ2-2, with 8 positions matching TRBD2. The CDR3 consists of 16 residues. The V gene end was trimmed by 1 base and the J gene end by 4 bases; junction bases not matched to a gene: 5. CDR1 WSHSY and CDR2 SAAADI come from the germline V gene. CDR3 region: CASSELGLGSTGELFF. CDR3 nucleotides: TGCGCCAGCAGTGAGTTGGGACTAGGATCCACCGGGGAGCTGTTTTTT.

V gene TRBV5-1 combines with J gene TRBJ2-1, with D uncertain. This CDR3 contains 15 residues. V was cut by 4 bases and J by 4 bases, with 15 bases left in between. Germline V lookup: CDR1 SGHRS, CDR2 YFSETQ. The CDR3 DNA sequence: TGCGCCAGCAGCCTCCAGGTAGGATTATACAATGAGCAGTTCTTC. It specifies CASSLQVGLYNEQFF.

The V gene is TRBV4-2, the J gene TRBJ2-7; D might be TRBD2 (5 bases). Germline V gene sequence: CDR1 LGHNA, CDR2 YNFKEQ. The CDR3 is made up of 14 amino acids. Deletions cut 0 bases from V and 0 bases from J, with 6 bases between. The CDR3 DNA sequence: TGTGCCAGCAGCCAAGATCGGGGCTCCTACGAGCAGTACTTC. Protein sequence: CASSQDRGSYEQYF.

CDR3 DNA: TGTGCCAGTAGCCGACAGACAATGAACACTGAAGCTTTCTTT. Translating it yields CASSRQTMNTEAFF. The chain is built from TRBV19 and TRBJ1-1; the D gene is possibly TRBD1 (5 bases). V lost 6 bases to trimming and J lost 0 bases, with 11 bases between them. The CDR3 is made up of 14 amino acids. Germline V lookup: CDR1 LNHDA, CDR2 SQIVND (reference sequence).